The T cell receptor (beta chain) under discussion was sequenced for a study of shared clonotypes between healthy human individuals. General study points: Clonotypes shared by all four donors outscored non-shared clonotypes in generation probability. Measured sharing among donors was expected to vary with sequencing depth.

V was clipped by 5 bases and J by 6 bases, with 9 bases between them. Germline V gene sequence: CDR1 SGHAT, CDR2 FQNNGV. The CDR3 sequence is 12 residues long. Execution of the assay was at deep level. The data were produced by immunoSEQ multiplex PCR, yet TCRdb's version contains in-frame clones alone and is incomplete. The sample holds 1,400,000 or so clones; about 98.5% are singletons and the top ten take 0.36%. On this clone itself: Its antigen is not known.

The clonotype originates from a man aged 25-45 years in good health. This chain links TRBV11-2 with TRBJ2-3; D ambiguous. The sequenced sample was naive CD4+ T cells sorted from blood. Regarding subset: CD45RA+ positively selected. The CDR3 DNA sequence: TGTGCCAGCAGCCCTAACTTGGATACGCAGTATTTT. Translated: CASSPNLDTQYF.